One T cell receptor beta chain is described in this entry. Its antigen is unknown. This entry comes from a study of cytomegalovirus exposure and HLA in healthy donors. Overall study results and limits: Fewer N-insertions (relative to the roughly 670-donor mean) were reportedly seen in an Asian-associated ancestry cluster in a later analysis. In presence/absence analyses, roughly uniform sequencing depth across donors was assumed.

The germline CDR1 and CDR2 sequences are SGHAT and FQDESV (reference sequence). The CDR3 consists of 12 residues. Trimming left V 1 base short and J 11 bases short, with 11 bases between. It was with 60 Vbeta and 13 Jbeta primers that the PCR ran. Authors' analysis steps: Some 9.9 million of tens of millions of unique TCR beta chains were shared, per a later count. Assay: immunoSEQ multiplex PCR; the TCRdb copy retains only in-frame clones and omits some. V, J and clone size are those of that table, while D and trimming were read from the DNA. The table lists 110,000 to 150,000 clones, around 77% of them singletons.

The sequenced material came from PBMCs. The chain recombines TRBV11-1 with TRBJ1-1, with D possibly matching TRBD1 (6 bases). The sequence was collected from a man between 18 and 35 years old in good health and CMV-seronegative. The CDR3 loop reads CASSLEGGAAFF. The CDR3 bases are TGTGCCAGCAGCTTAGAAGGGGGAGCGGCTTTCTTT.